These T cell receptor beta chains were read from a single sample in a study of human T cells and chemical hapten exposure. Via MiXCR, TCRdb re-called the RACE reads, giving one row per CDR3 protein. The data contain roughly 100,000 distinct CDR3 sequences, about 34% of them singletons. The sequencing here drew on whole blood, taken in connection with sensitization to the hapten diphenylcyclopropenone (DPC). The source is a man aged 40-49 years with alopecia areata. Some clones in this sample may be carry-over from other donors' samples. CDR3s include the opening cysteine and the closing phenylalanine or tryptophan. The order of the fields is V gene, J gene, clone size, D gene, CDR3 DNA, CDR3 protein. The D gene is left open where the match is weak. Where a row states a size, it is once, few, many or the class of an expanded clone; other rows omit it.

V gene: TRBV10-3
J gene: TRBJ2-3
clone size: NA
D gene: NA
CDR3 DNA: TGTGCCACACACCGGGACTCTCGCACAGATACGCAGTATTTT
CDR3 protein: CATHRDSRTDTQYF

V gene: TRBV27
J gene: TRBJ1-3
clone size: NA
D gene: NA
CDR3 DNA: TGTGCCAGCAGTTTATTAGGGGGGGGCTCTGGAAACACCATATATTTT
CDR3 protein: CASSLLGGGSGNTIYF

V gene: TRBV19
J gene: TRBJ2-1
clone size: NA
D gene: TRBD2
CDR3 DNA: TGTGCCAGTAGTATACAGGGGACTAGCGGGAGCTCCTACAATGAGCAGTTCTTC
CDR3 protein: CASSIQGTSGSSYNEQFF

V gene: TRBV3-1
J gene: TRBJ2-5
clone size: few
D gene: TRBD2
CDR3 DNA: TGTGCCAGCAGCCAACTAGCGGAAGAGACCCAGTACTTC
CDR3 protein: CASSQLAEETQYF

V gene: TRBV7-2
J gene: TRBJ1-5
clone size: NA
D gene: NA
CDR3 DNA: TGTGCCAGCAGCTGGGACCGTAATCAGCCCCAGCATTTT
CDR3 protein: CASSWDRNQPQHF

V gene: TRBV29-1
J gene: TRBJ1-1
clone size: many
D gene: NA
CDR3 DNA: TGCAGCGTTGTTCGGCCCAACACTGAAGCTTTCTTT
CDR3 protein: CSVVRPNTEAFF

V gene: TRBV29-1
J gene: TRBJ2-3
clone size: few
D gene: NA
CDR3 DNA: TGCAGCGGAACTGGGCTAGTGGGGGCGTCCACAGATACGCAGTATTTT
CDR3 protein: CSGTGLVGASTDTQYF

V gene: TRBV6-6
J gene: TRBJ2-1
clone size: few
D gene: NA
CDR3 DNA: TGTGCCAGCAGTAGGCCCTACAATGAGCAGTTCTTC
CDR3 protein: CASSRPYNEQFF

V gene: TRBV4-3
J gene: TRBJ1-1
clone size: NA
D gene: NA
CDR3 DNA: TGCGCCAGCAGCCAAGATCACAGGCGGAACACTGAAGCTTTCTTT
CDR3 protein: CASSQDHRRNTEAFF

V gene: TRBV7-3
J gene: TRBJ2-3
clone size: few
D gene: NA
CDR3 DNA: TGTGCCAGCAGCCCCCCGGGGCGCACAGATACGCAGTATTTT
CDR3 protein: CASSPPGRTDTQYF

V gene: TRBV7-9
J gene: TRBJ2-1
clone size: NA
D gene: NA
CDR3 DNA: TGTGCCAGCAGCGGTGGGGCCTTATCCTACAATGAGCAGTTCTTC
CDR3 protein: CASSGGALSYNEQFF

V gene: TRBV20-1
J gene: TRBJ2-1
clone size: few
D gene: TRBD2
CDR3 DNA: TGCAGTGCTAGAGATCTGACTAGCGGGAGCTCCTACAATGAGCAGTTCTTC
CDR3 protein: CSARDLTSGSSYNEQFF

V gene: TRBV6-2/TRBV6-3
J gene: TRBJ1-1
clone size: NA
D gene: NA
CDR3 DNA: TGTGCCAGCAGTTACTACAACACTGAAGCTTTCTTT
CDR3 protein: CASSYYNTEAFF

V gene: TRBV5-1
J gene: TRBJ2-3
clone size: NA
D gene: NA
CDR3 DNA: TGCGCCAGCAGCTTGGTTGACAGGAGGACAGATACGCAGTATTTT
CDR3 protein: CASSLVDRRTDTQYF

V gene: TRBV14
J gene: TRBJ2-6
clone size: NA
D gene: TRBD1
CDR3 DNA: TGTGCCAGCAGTACCCGGGACAGGGTCTCCTCTGGGGCCAACGTCCTGACTTTC
CDR3 protein: CASSTRDRVSSGANVLTF

V gene: TRBV20-1
J gene: TRBJ2-1
clone size: few
D gene: NA
CDR3 DNA: TGCAGTGCTAGCGACAGCACCTACAATGAGCAGTTCTTC
CDR3 protein: CSASDSTYNEQFF

V gene: TRBV7-2
J gene: TRBJ1-2
clone size: NA
D gene: NA
CDR3 DNA: TGTGCCAGCAGCGCCCAGGGTACTGGCTACACCTTC
CDR3 protein: CASSAQGTGYTF

V gene: TRBV5-5
J gene: TRBJ1-4
clone size: NA
D gene: TRBD1
CDR3 DNA: TGTGCCAGCAGCTGGGGACAGGGATACGAAGGTGAAAAACTGTTTTTT
CDR3 protein: CASSWGQGYEGEKLFF

V gene: TRBV2
J gene: TRBJ2-1
clone size: NA
D gene: TRBD1
CDR3 DNA: TGTGCCAGCAGTTCGCTCGACAGGGAGAAGCAGTTCTTC
CDR3 protein: CASSSLDREKQFF

V gene: TRBV9
J gene: TRBJ2-3
clone size: few
D gene: TRBD1
CDR3 DNA: TGTGCCAGCAGCGGGACAGGGGCTGCAGATACGCAGTATTTT
CDR3 protein: CASSGTGAADTQYF

V gene: TRBV6-2/TRBV6-3
J gene: TRBJ2-1
clone size: few
D gene: NA
CDR3 DNA: TGTGCCAGCTTCCACGACGGAGTGGGCAGGAATGAGCAGTTCTTC
CDR3 protein: CASFHDGVGRNEQFF

V gene: TRBV6-2/TRBV6-3
J gene: TRBJ2-1
clone size: NA
D gene: NA
CDR3 DNA: TGTGCCAGCAGTTACTCAGGCAGCTACAATGAGCAGTTCTTC
CDR3 protein: CASSYSGSYNEQFF

V gene: TRBV7-2
J gene: TRBJ2-3
clone size: few
D gene: TRBD2
CDR3 DNA: TGTGCCAGCAGCTTAGTCGTTGCGGGAGGGGGTGGAGATACGCAGTATTTT
CDR3 protein: CASSLVVAGGGGDTQYF

V gene: TRBV18
J gene: TRBJ1-3
clone size: NA
D gene: NA
CDR3 DNA: TGTGCCAGCTCACCTGCGACGGCGGATATCAAACCTGGAAACACCATATATTTT
CDR3 protein: CASSPATADIKPGNTIYF

V gene: TRBV29-1
J gene: TRBJ2-2
clone size: few
D gene: NA
CDR3 DNA: TGCAGCGTTTTAAGGACTTCGAACACCGGGGAGCTGTTTTTT
CDR3 protein: CSVLRTSNTGELFF

V gene: TRBV29-1
J gene: TRBJ2-1
clone size: NA
D gene: NA
CDR3 DNA: TGCAGCGTTGAAGATTCCAGCAGCCAGGTTTACAATGAGCAGTTCTTC
CDR3 protein: CSVEDSSSQVYNEQFF

V gene: TRBV6-5
J gene: TRBJ1-3
clone size: NA
D gene: TRBD1
CDR3 DNA: TGTGCCAGCAGTCGAGGGGGCGCCGGAAACACCATATATTTT
CDR3 protein: CASSRGGAGNTIYF

V gene: TRBV7-9
J gene: TRBJ1-2
clone size: NA
D gene: TRBD1
CDR3 DNA: TGTGCCAGCAGCCGGACAGGACAGGGACACTATGGCTACACCTTC
CDR3 protein: CASSRTGQGHYGYTF

V gene: TRBV20-1
J gene: TRBJ1-1
clone size: few
D gene: TRBD1
CDR3 DNA: TGCAGTGCTAAAGAGGGACAGTTGAACACTGAAGCTTTCTTT
CDR3 protein: CSAKEGQLNTEAFF

V gene: TRBV3-1
J gene: TRBJ2-1
clone size: NA
D gene: NA
CDR3 DNA: TGTGCCAGCAGCCCGGTGGCACGGGGTGAGCAGTTCTTC
CDR3 protein: CASSPVARGEQFF

V gene: TRBV9
J gene: TRBJ2-3
clone size: NA
D gene: TRBD2
CDR3 DNA: TGTGCCAGCAGCGTATCACTAGCGAGCACAGATACGCAGTATTTT
CDR3 protein: CASSVSLASTDTQYF

V gene: TRBV29-1
J gene: TRBJ2-5
clone size: few
D gene: NA
CDR3 DNA: TGCAGCGCGCTAGACTTCCTGGAGACCCAGTACTTC
CDR3 protein: CSALDFLETQYF

V gene: TRBV20-1
J gene: TRBJ2-7
clone size: NA
D gene: TRBD1
CDR3 DNA: TGCAGTGCTAGAGACACCGGGACAGGGGTAGGGTACGAGCAGTACTTC
CDR3 protein: CSARDTGTGVGYEQYF

V gene: TRBV28
J gene: TRBJ2-7
clone size: few
D gene: TRBD2
CDR3 DNA: TGTGCCAGCAGTTCTGTAGCGGGAGGTTCCTACGAGCAGTACTTC
CDR3 protein: CASSSVAGGSYEQYF

V gene: TRBV20-1
J gene: TRBJ1-5
clone size: NA
D gene: TRBD1
CDR3 DNA: TGCAGTGCTACGAGGGGACAGGGAGTCCAGCCCCAGCATTTT
CDR3 protein: CSATRGQGVQPQHF

V gene: TRBV28
J gene: TRBJ1-2
clone size: few
D gene: NA
CDR3 DNA: TGTGCCAGCAGTCCTCCGGGGCAGATCGGTGGCTACACCTTC
CDR3 protein: CASSPPGQIGGYTF

V gene: TRBV5-5
J gene: TRBJ2-3
clone size: few
D gene: TRBD2
CDR3 DNA: TGTGCCAGCAGCTTAACTAGCGGGAGAACAGATACGCAGTATTTT
CDR3 protein: CASSLTSGRTDTQYF

V gene: TRBV9
J gene: TRBJ2-3
clone size: NA
D gene: NA
CDR3 DNA: TGTGCCAGCAGCCGGACGGGATCGCGGGATACGCAGTATTTT
CDR3 protein: CASSRTGSRDTQYF